Shown below are 25 T cell receptor beta chains from a single sample sequenced in a study of patients and donors after allogeneic stem cell transplantation (dated by TCRdb to the early 2020s). The method was RT-PCR. Sequenced on a NextSeq 550. The raw public data were reprocessed by TCRdb itself: fastp quality trimming at Q25, MiXCR clonotype calling, in-frame beta chains only. All rows with the same CDR3 protein become a single entry with the most common DNA and genes. This sample comprises under 200,000 distinct CDR3 sequences, roughly 31% of them detected only once. Jointly, the top ten make up under 3.5% of the sample. The sequenced material came from blood, either unsorted or a sorted T cell fraction (not recorded which). All receptors derive from a human donor who was either an allogeneic HSCT recipient or a stem cell or donor lymphocyte infusion donor (not recorded which). It is not recorded whose cells these are; they may come from a transplant donor.

This chain joins TRBV28 and TRBJ1-4, with D tentatively TRBD1 (6 bases). The CDR3 has 15 residues. The germline V gene has CDR1 MDHEN and CDR2 SYDVKM. The ends were cut back, 6 bases at V and 5 bases at J, with 16 bases in the middle. The CDR3 DNA is TGTGCCAGCAGCCGTACGGACAGCCTAAATGAAAAACTGTTTTTT. It encodes CASSRTDSLNEKLFF. The variable domain in full, with the rest retrieved from reference TRBV28 and TRBJ1-4, is DVKVTQSSRYLVKRTGEKVFLECVQDMDHENMFWYRQDPGLGLRLIYFSYDVKMKEKGDIPEGYSVSREKKERFSLILESASTNQTSMYLCASSRTDSLNEKLFFGSGTQLSVL.

This clonotype was seen only a few times. The V and J genes are TRBV29-1 and TRBJ1-2; D unclear. Trimming shortened V by 7 bases and J by 1 base, and 7 bases separated the two germline ends. Germline V gene data show CDR1 as SQVTM and CDR2 as ANQGSEA. The CDR3 totals 11 residues. The CDR3 sequence: CSGSLNYGYTF. CDR3 coding DNA: TGCAGCGGATCGCTTAACTATGGCTACACCTTC.

In this sample, this clonotype turned up a few times. V is TRBV12-3 or TRBV12-4 and J is TRBJ2-6; D might be TRBD2 (5 bases). The CDR3 covers 17 residues. The V gene lost 5 bases and the J gene lost 0 bases, with 14 bases spanning the gap. This chain's CDR3 is CASSPPKGGSGANVLTF. CDR3 DNA: TGTGCCAGCAGTCCCCCTAAAGGAGGCTCTGGGGCCAACGTCCTGACTTTC.

This rearrangement joins TRBV3-1 to TRBJ2-7; D is ambiguous. Germline CDR1 LGHDT, CDR2 YNNKEL (reference sequence). Trimming took off 2 bases at V and 5 bases at J, with 4 bases between the two ends. The CDR3 sequence is 11 residues long. Here the CDR3 reads CASSQIDEQYF. The CDR3 nucleotides are TGTGCCAGCAGCCAAATCGACGAGCAGTACTTC.

The CDR3 sequence is CASRQQGSYNEQFF. The CDR3 DNA sequence: TGTGCCAGCAGACAACAGGGGTCCTACAATGAGCAGTTCTTC. The genes are TRBV12-3 or TRBV12-4 and TRBJ2-1; TRBD1 agrees at 7 bases. V shed 6 bases, J shed 1 base, and the junction held 3 bases outside the gene matches. The CDR3 is 14 residues long.

This clonotype was found a few times. One end of the junction varies from germline; a read error may be responsible. This chain connects TRBV7-7 to TRBJ2-1; 9 bases map to TRBD1. This CDR3 region has 14 residues. From germline, CDR1 is SSHAT and CDR2 FNYEAQ (reference sequence). The CDR3 loop is CASSLVGTGNEQFF. In nucleotides, the CDR3 is TGTGCTAGCAGCTTAGTCGGGACAGGGAATGAGCAGTTCTTC.

The chain has TRBV12-3 or TRBV12-4 and TRBJ2-3; D is ambiguous. The CDR3 has 12 amino acids. The ends were cut back, 6 bases at V and 4 bases at J, with 8 bases in the middle. The CDR3 here is CASRPFADTQYF. CDR3 bases: TGTGCCAGCAGACCCTTCGCAGATACGCAGTATTTT.

The chain couples TRBV20-1 to TRBJ1-2; D not certain. V was trimmed by 6 bases and J by 5 bases, leaving 10 bases between them. The CDR3 runs 11 residues. CDR1 is DFQATT and CDR2 is SNEGSKA in the germline V gene (reference sequence). The CDR3 region is CSAGAGYGYTF. DNA of the CDR3: TGCAGTGCGGGAGCGGGGTATGGCTACACCTTC.

This clonotype appeared a few times. This rearrangement joins TRBV21-1 to TRBJ2-3; the table names TRBD2, a call not compared with the DNA. TRBV21-1 is an annotated pseudogene. The CDR3 spans 20 residues. As DNA, the CDR3 is TGTGCCAGCAGCCACAAGGCACTAGCGGGGGGAAGAACTAGCACAGATACGCAGTATTTT. Its protein product is CASSHKALAGGRTSTDTQYF.

This clonotype showed up just a few times. This chain joins TRBV29-1 and TRBJ1-5; unclear D gene. This CDR3 has 13 amino acids. With 7 bases removed from V and 0 bases from J, the gap between germline ends came to 10 bases. Germline V lookup: CDR1 SQVTM, CDR2 ANQGSEA. The CDR3 here is CSGPPVSNQPQHF. The CDR3 nucleotides are TGCAGCGGGCCCCCAGTTAGCAATCAGCCCCAGCATTTT. Complete variable domain (other parts from reference TRBV29-1 and TRBJ1-5): SAVISQKPSRDICQRGTSLTIQCQVDSQVTMMFWYRQQPGQSLTLIATANQGSEATYESGFVIDKFPISRPNLTFSTLTVSNMSPEDSSIYLCSGPPVSNQPQHFGDGTRLSIL.

This clonotype occurred a few times. The chain has TRBV3-1 and TRBJ2-2, with D uncertain. CDR3 length: 13 amino acids. V gave up 6 bases and J gave up 3 bases, with 8 bases separating them. Per germline, CDR1 LGHDT and CDR2 YNNKEL (reference sequence). The CDR3 DNA reads TGTGCCAGCAGTCTTACGGACACCGGGGAGCTGTTTTTT. It encodes CASSLTDTGELFF. Full variable domain (outside the CDR3, taken from reference TRBV3-1 and TRBJ2-2): DTAVSQTPKYLVTQMGNDKSIKCEQNLGHDTMYWYKQDSKKFLKIMFSYNNKELIINETVPNRFSPKSPDKAHLNLHINSLELGDSAVYFCASSLTDTGELFFGEGSRLTVL.

The rearrangement uses TRBV27 and TRBJ2-6, with 10 bases fitting TRBD1. V dropped 6 bases and J dropped 2; count of bases not matched to a gene: 7. CDR1 is MNHEY, CDR2 SMNVEV, per germline (reference sequence). This CDR3 has 17 amino acids. In DNA, the CDR3 is TGTGCCAGCAGGCGGACAGGGGGGGTCACTGGGGCCAACGTCCTGACTTTC. Translation gives CASRRTGGVTGANVLTF.

This clonotype occurred a few times. The J gene is TRBJ2-7, the V gene TRBV3-1; 9 bases are shared with TRBD2. CDR1 and CDR2 (germline): LGHDT, YNNKEL (reference sequence). With V trimmed by 5 bases and J by 2 bases, 10 bases remained unmatched. This CDR3 has 16 residues. The CDR3: CASSLAGVPLPYEQYF. Written as DNA, the CDR3 is TGTGCCAGCAGCTTAGCGGGAGTCCCTCTCCCCTACGAGCAGTACTTC.

The chain employs TRBV7-9 and TRBJ1-1; possible D gene TRBD1, 6 bases. CDR1 is SEHNR and CDR2 is FQNEAQ in the germline V gene (reference sequence). CDR3 length: 13 residues. Trimming pared 6 bases from V and 2 bases from J, leaving 10 bases between. Here the CDR3 DNA reads TGTGCCAGCAGACACAGGGAAAACACTGAAGCTTTCTTT. It translates to CASRHRENTEAFF.

This clonotype was recorded a few times. This rearrangement joins TRBV2 to TRBJ2-4; TRBD1 matches at 11 bases. The J segment lost 9 bases and the V segment lost 4 bases, leaving 5 bases of the junction unmatched. The CDR3 extends over 14 amino acids. The germline CDR1 and CDR2 sequences are SNHLY and FYNNEI. In nucleotides, the CDR3 is TGTGCCAGCAGTGTCCGGGACAGGGGGGTCATTCAGTACTTC. Residues: CASSVRDRGVIQYF.

This chain connects TRBV6-1 to TRBJ2-3; 7 bases line up with TRBD1. CDR1 and CDR2 (germline): MNHNS, SASEGT. The J segment lost 2 bases and the V segment lost 2 bases, leaving 4 bases of the junction unmatched. This CDR3 region has 15 residues. The CDR3 protein is CASSEWDRDTDTQYF. CDR3 DNA sequence: TGTGCCAGCAGTGAATGGGACAGAGACACAGATACGCAGTATTTT.

Sample share makes this clonotype medium-sized. The chain has TRBV12-3 or TRBV12-4 and TRBJ2-1; no definite D call. CDR3 length: 14 amino acids. The V gene lost 0 bases and the J gene lost 6 bases, with 9 bases spanning the gap. In DNA form, the CDR3 reads TGTGCCAGCAGTTTAGCGTCCCTGGGCAATGAGCAGTTCTTC. Its translation: CASSLASLGNEQFF.

As regards this clonotype: The germline gene is not matched at one end of the junction; a read error may be the cause. CDR3 coding DNA: TGTCCCAGCAGAAATCGACAGGGGGGGTCCTACGAGCAGTACTTC. Protein product: CPSRNRQGGSYEQYF. This rearrangement joins TRBV27 to TRBJ2-7; 9 bases fit TRBD1. This CDR3 contains 15 residues. Germline assignment: CDR1 MNHEY and CDR2 SMNVEV (reference sequence).

This chain links TRBV9 with TRBJ2-5; D remains unclear. V gave up 3 bases and J gave up 4 bases, with 13 bases separating them. The CDR3 spans 14 residues. CDR1 is SGDLS, CDR2 YYNGEE, per germline. CDR3 coding DNA: TGTGCCAGCAGCGCAAACGACGCTCGAGAGACCCAGTACTTC. It codes for CASSANDARETQYF.

The rearrangement links TRBV7-3 to TRBJ2-1; D uncertain. The CDR3 consists of 15 residues. Germline V gene sequence: CDR1 SGHTA, CDR2 FQGTGA. The V end lost 5 bases, the J end lost 2 bases, and 13 bases lay between the germline ends. The CDR3 DNA reads as TGTGCCAGCAGCACTGTAGACGGAACCTACAATGAGCAGTTCTTC. This translates into CASSTVDGTYNEQFF. The complete variable domain, with remaining parts taken from reference TRBV7-3 and TRBJ2-1, reads GAGVSQTPSNKVTEKGKYVELRCDPISGHTALYWYRQSLGQGPEFLIYFQGTGAADDSGLPNDRFFAVRPEGSVSTLKIQRTERGDSAVYLCASSTVDGTYNEQFFGPGTRLTVL.

This clonotype has a handful of counts. The V and J genes are TRBV4-2 and TRBJ1-3; no definite D call. The germline V gene has CDR1 LGHNA and CDR2 YNFKEQ. V lost 0 bases to trimming and J lost 0 bases, with 18 bases between them. CDR3 size: 19 residues. The chain's CDR3 is CASSQDLGGGEISGNTIYF. CDR3 sequence (DNA): TGTGCCAGCAGCCAAGATCTCGGTGGTGGGGAAATCTCTGGAAACACCATATATTTT.

The chain uses TRBV12-3 or TRBV12-4 and TRBJ2-5; D perhaps matches TRBD1 (6 bases). Between the trimmed V and J ends, which lost 1 base and 6 bases, there was a span of 12 bases. The CDR3 has 14 residues. The CDR3 reads CASSLGQGLQTQYF. As DNA, the CDR3 is TGTGCCAGCAGTTTAGGGCAGGGGTTGCAGACCCAGTACTTC.

This clonotype was detected many times. In DNA, the CDR3 is TGCGCCAGCAGCTTACGGAGACAGGATGATGGCAATCAGCCCCAGCATTTT. Translating it yields CASSLRRQDDGNQPQHF. The chain has TRBV5-1 and TRBJ1-5; a possible D gene is TRBD1 (6 bases). This CDR3 is 17 amino acids long. Trimming left V 2 bases short and J 2 bases short, with 17 bases between. Per germline, CDR1 SGHRS and CDR2 YFSETQ.

This clonotype was recorded once. This chain joins TRBV28 and TRBJ2-7; a possible D gene is TRBD1 (6 bases). The CDR3 contains 15 residues. Germline-derived CDR1 and CDR2 are MDHEN and SYDVKM. V gave up 3 bases and J gave up 3 bases, with 15 bases separating them. The CDR3 nucleotides read TGTGCCAGCAGTTTCTCTCTGGGACAAGGCTACGAGCAGTACTTC. It yields the protein CASSFSLGQGYEQYF.

This chain connects TRBV18 to TRBJ2-1, with 7 bases identical to TRBD1. J gave up 0 bases and V 1 base, and 3 bases lay outside the gene matches. This CDR3 comprises 16 residues. Germline lookup yields CDR1 KGHSH and CDR2 LQKENI. In DNA form, the CDR3 reads TGTGCCAGCTCACCACGGCGGACAGGCTCCTACAATGAGCAGTTCTTC. Amino acid sequence: CASSPRRTGSYNEQFF.